This T cell receptor beta chain was captured in a study of shared clonotypes between healthy human individuals. Clones were sequenced by immunoSEQ multiplex PCR, and TCRdb holds only the in-frame ones, with some missing. The sample has more than 2,000,000 clones, more than 80% seen once. The CDR3 covers 16 residues. V lost 4 bases, J lost 4 bases, and 17 bases lay in between. Germline V gene lookup returns CDR1 LNHDA and CDR2 SQIVND (reference sequence). The specimen was naive CD4+ T cells from PBMCs. The subset here: CD45RA+ positively selected. The receptor comes from a man between 18 and 29 years old in good health. Some clones in this sample may be carry-over from other donors' samples. The chain uses TRBV19 and TRBJ2-1; maybe TRBD2 (7 bases). The CDR3 DNA follows: TGTGCCAGTAGTAGGTATAGGGGGGGTCCTTACAATGAGCAGTTCTTC. Translating gives CASSRYRGGPYNEQFF. Complete variable domain (other parts from reference TRBV19 and TRBJ2-1): DGGITQSPKYLFRKEGQNVTLSCEQNLNHDAMYWYRQDPGQGLRLIYYSQIVNDFQKGDIAEGYSVSREKKESFPLTVTSAQKNPTAFYLCASSRYRGGPYNEQFFGPGTRLTVL.